These 16 T cell receptor beta chains share one sample of origin, sequenced in a study of cytomegalovirus exposure and HLA in healthy donors. Use of 60 Vbeta and 13 Jbeta primers characterized the PCR. The repertoire was sequenced with immunoSEQ multiplex PCR; TCRdb's copy has only in-frame clones and lacks some. The sample gives 120,000 or so clones, around 86% of which show up once; 2% to 2.5% is in the top ten. Sequences were obtained from PBMCs. Receptor source: a man aged 25-40 years in good health and CMV-seronegative.

This clone was found a few times. The chain is built from TRBV5-1 and TRBJ1-2, with TRBD1 matching 10 bases. J lost 3 bases, V lost 0 bases, and 5 bases had no gene match. This CDR3 is 16 amino acids long. Germline lookup yields CDR1 SGHRS and CDR2 YFSETQ. As DNA, the CDR3 is TGCGCCAGCAGCTTGGAGCCGGGACAGGGGTACTATGGCTACACCTTC. Protein sequence: CASSLEPGQGYYGYTF.

V is TRBV5-5 and J is TRBJ2-3; 12 bases align to TRBD2. The CDR3 has 16 residues. Germline V CDR1 and CDR2: SGHKS, YYEKEE (reference sequence). Losses at the gene ends were 4 bases for V and 5 bases for J; bases not matched to a gene: 8. The CDR3 spells CASSPRTSGVGDTQYF. CDR3 bases: TGTGCCAGCAGCCCGAGGACTAGCGGGGTTGGAGATACGCAGTATTTT.

The chain combines TRBV4-1 with TRBJ2-1; 10 positions agree with TRBD1. There are 16 residues in the CDR3. CDR1 MGHRA and CDR2 YSYEKL come from the germline V gene. V dropped 4 bases and J dropped 12; count of bases not matched to a gene: 15. The CDR3 nucleotides read TGCGCCAGCAGCCCTCCCATTAGGACAGGGGGTCAGGGGCAGTTCTTC. It encodes CASSPPIRTGGQGQFF.

This sequence joins TRBV5-1 and TRBJ2-5; 14 bases agree with TRBD2. From germline, CDR1 is SGHRS and CDR2 YFSETQ. The V segment lost 4 bases and the J segment 5 bases; nucleotides outside the gene matches: 10. This CDR3 contains 17 residues. The DNA of the CDR3 is TGCGCCAGCAGCCATGGGACTAGCGGGGGCCAAGGGGAGACCCAGTACTTC. Encoded protein: CASSHGTSGGQGETQYF.

In its sample, this clone was seen once. This sequence joins TRBV2 and TRBJ1-3; D ambiguous. Germline CDR1 and CDR2: SNHLY and FYNNEI. Between the trimmed V and J ends, which lost 6 bases and 4 bases, there was a span of 10 bases. CDR3 length: 13 amino acids. CDR3 protein: CASRSSSGNTIYF. The CDR3 DNA reads as TGTGCCAGCAGGTCAAGTAGCGGAAACACCATATATTTT.

This clone appeared once. CDR3: CASSGGQGGFGANVLTF. Here the CDR3 DNA reads TGTGCCAGCAGCGGGGGACAGGGAGGGTTCGGGGCCAACGTCCTGACTTTC. The gene calls are TRBV9 and TRBJ2-6; 9 bases are shared with TRBD1. V trimming: 3 bases; J trimming: 4 bases; junction bases outside the gene matches: 8. Germline CDR1 and CDR2: SGDLS and YYNGEE. The length of the CDR3 is 17 residues.

This clone was picked up one time. V gene TRBV4-3 combines with J gene TRBJ2-7; TRBD1 matches at 7 bases. This CDR3 has 16 residues. Per germline, CDR1 LGHNA and CDR2 YSLEER. V dropped 1 base and J dropped 2; count of bases not matched to a gene: 8. The CDR3 sequence is CASSQGVTGWTYEQYF. The DNA of the CDR3 is TGCGCCAGCAGCCAAGGTGTGACAGGGTGGACCTACGAGCAGTACTTC.

CDR3 sequence reads: CASDLGFF. The CDR3 region has the DNA TGTGCCAGCGACCTAGGGTTCTTC. The genes are TRBV6-4 and TRBJ2-1; D is uncertain. From germline, CDR1 is MRHNA and CDR2 SNTAGT. The CDR3 runs 8 residues. V was shortened by 8 bases and J by 15 bases, with 8 bases between the two germline ends.

The chain has TRBV15 and TRBJ2-5, with a possible D match to TRBD2 (6 bases). The J call may be mistaken, given a closer DNA end match to TRBJ2-7. Germline CDR1 and CDR2: LNHNV and YYDKDF (reference sequence). The CDR3 covers 14 residues. Written as DNA, the CDR3 is TGTGCCACCAGCGCAGCCCGGGGAGGCTACGAGCAGTACTTC. Protein product: CATSAARGGYEQYF.

This chain uses TRBV11-2 with TRBJ1-1, with 10 bases that match TRBD1. The J segment lost 3 bases and the V segment lost 1 base, leaving 14 bases of the junction unmatched. The CDR3 runs to 19 residues. Germline values: CDR1 SGHAT, CDR2 FQNNGV. The CDR3 loop reads CASSLVAGQGYDRYTEAFF. The CDR3 region has the DNA TGTGCCAGCAGCTTAGTGGCGGGACAGGGGTATGATAGGTACACTGAAGCTTTCTTT.

The genes are TRBV28 and TRBJ1-3; D gene unclear. V was shortened by 6 bases and J by 0 bases, with 9 bases between the two germline ends. The CDR3 covers 14 residues. Germline V gene data show CDR1 as MDHEN and CDR2 as SYDVKM. The CDR3 loop reads CASRSGPSGNTIYF. The CDR3 DNA follows: TGTGCCAGCAGATCTGGGCCCTCTGGAAACACCATATATTTT.

This clone showed up just once. The V gene is TRBV19, the J gene TRBJ2-7, with TRBD1 matching 9 bases. Germline loops: CDR1 LNHDA, CDR2 SQIVND (reference sequence). The CDR3 runs to 15 residues. V shed 7 bases and J 3 bases; nucleotides not matched to a gene: 10. The CDR3 region is CASTPGTGPYYEQYF. DNA for the CDR3: TGTGCCAGTACCCCTGGGACAGGGCCTTACTACGAGCAGTACTTC.

In its sample, this clone was seen a few times. The chain is built from TRBV5-1 and TRBJ2-1; no clear D. The CDR3 contains 11 residues. V gave up 0 bases and J gave up 7 bases, with 2 bases separating them. The germline V gene has CDR1 SGHRS and CDR2 YFSETQ. CDR3 sequence (DNA): TGCGCCAGCAGCTTGGCAAATGAGCAGTTCTTC. It translates to CASSLANEQFF.

This sequence joins TRBV9 and TRBJ2-1; D might be TRBD1 (5 bases). CDR1 and CDR2 from the germline V gene are SGDLS and YYNGEE. V lost 0 bases and J lost 3, with 16 bases in between. The CDR3 runs to 17 residues. CDR3 sequence (DNA): TGTGCCAGCAGCGTAGGGTCGGGCAGGGTGGTCTACAATGAGCAGTTCTTC. Protein sequence: CASSVGSGRVVYNEQFF.

The chain joins TRBV4-1 to TRBJ1-2; D perhaps matches TRBD1 (6 bases). V lost 2 bases to trimming and J lost 6 bases, with 13 bases between them. CDR1 is MGHRA and CDR2 is YSYEKL in the germline V gene. The length of the CDR3 is 14 residues. The CDR3 bases are TGCGCCAGCAGCCAATTCGGACAGAGGGATGGCTACACCTTC. This gives the protein CASSQFGQRDGYTF.

The gene calls are TRBV5-1 and TRBJ2-7; TRBD1 might be the D (5 bases). Germline V gene sequence: CDR1 SGHRS, CDR2 YFSETQ. V was cut by 4 bases and J by 5 bases, with 16 bases left in between. CDR3 size: 14 residues. Here the CDR3 reads CASSPDSRAHEQYF. DNA for the CDR3: TGCGCCAGCAGCCCGGATAGCAGGGCCCACGAGCAGTACTTC.